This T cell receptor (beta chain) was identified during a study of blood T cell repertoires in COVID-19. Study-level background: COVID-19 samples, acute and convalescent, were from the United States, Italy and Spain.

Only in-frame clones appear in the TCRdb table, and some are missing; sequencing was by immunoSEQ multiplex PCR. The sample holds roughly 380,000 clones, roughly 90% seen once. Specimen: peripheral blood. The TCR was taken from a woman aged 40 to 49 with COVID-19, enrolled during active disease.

The CDR3 here is CATSRDRGATYEQYF. Here the CDR3 DNA reads TGTGCCACCAGCAGAGATAGAGGCGCTACCTACGAGCAGTACTTC. The V gene is TRBV15, the J gene TRBJ2-7; D is uncertain. V lost 0 bases to trimming and J lost 2 bases, with 11 bases between them. The CDR3 length is 15 residues. Germline-derived CDR1 and CDR2 are LNHNV and YYDKDF (reference sequence). Together with reference TRBV15 and TRBJ2-7, the CDR3 gives the full variable domain: DAMVIQNPRYQVTQFGKPVTLSCSQTLNHNVMYWYQQKSSQAPKLLFHYYDKDFNNEADTPDNFQSRRPNTSFCFLDIRSPGLGDTAMYLCATSRDRGATYEQYFGPGTRLTVT.